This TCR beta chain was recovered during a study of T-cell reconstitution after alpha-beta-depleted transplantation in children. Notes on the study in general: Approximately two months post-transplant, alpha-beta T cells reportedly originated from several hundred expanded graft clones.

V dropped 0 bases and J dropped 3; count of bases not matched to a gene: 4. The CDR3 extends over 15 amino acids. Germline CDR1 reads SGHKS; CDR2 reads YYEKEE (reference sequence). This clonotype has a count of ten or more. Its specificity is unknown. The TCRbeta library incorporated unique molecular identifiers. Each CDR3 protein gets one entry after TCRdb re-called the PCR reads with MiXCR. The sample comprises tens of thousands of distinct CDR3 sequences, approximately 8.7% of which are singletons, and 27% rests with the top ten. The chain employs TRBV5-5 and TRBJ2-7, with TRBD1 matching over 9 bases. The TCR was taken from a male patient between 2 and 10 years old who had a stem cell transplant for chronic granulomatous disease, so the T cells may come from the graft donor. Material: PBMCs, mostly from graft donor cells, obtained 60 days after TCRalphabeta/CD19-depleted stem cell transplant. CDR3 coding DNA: TGTGCCAGCAGCTTGGAACACAGGGGGCTCTACGAGCAGTACTTC. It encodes CASSLEHRGLYEQYF.